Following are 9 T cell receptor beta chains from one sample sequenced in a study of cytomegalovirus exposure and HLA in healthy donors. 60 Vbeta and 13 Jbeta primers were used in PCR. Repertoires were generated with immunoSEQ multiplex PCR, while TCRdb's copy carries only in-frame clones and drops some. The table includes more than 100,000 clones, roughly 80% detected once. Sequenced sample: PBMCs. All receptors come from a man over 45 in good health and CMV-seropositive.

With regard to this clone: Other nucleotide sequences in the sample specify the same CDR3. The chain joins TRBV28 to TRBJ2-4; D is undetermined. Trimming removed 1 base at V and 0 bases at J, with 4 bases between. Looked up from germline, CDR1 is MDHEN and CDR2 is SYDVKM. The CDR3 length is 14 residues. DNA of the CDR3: TGTGCCAGCAGTTTATTCAAAGCCAAAAACATTCAGTACTTC. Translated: CASSLFKAKNIQYF.

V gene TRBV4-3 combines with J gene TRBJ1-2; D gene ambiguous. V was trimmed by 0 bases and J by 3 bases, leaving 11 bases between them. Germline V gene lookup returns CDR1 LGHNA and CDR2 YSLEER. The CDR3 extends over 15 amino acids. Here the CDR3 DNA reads TGCGCCAGCAGCCAAGATGCCGGGAGCTACTATGGCTACACCTTC. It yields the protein CASSQDAGSYYGYTF.

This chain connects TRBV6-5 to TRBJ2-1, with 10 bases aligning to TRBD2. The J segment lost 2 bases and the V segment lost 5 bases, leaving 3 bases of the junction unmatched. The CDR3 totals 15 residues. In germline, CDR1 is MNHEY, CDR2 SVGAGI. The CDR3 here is CASSPSGRAYNEQFF. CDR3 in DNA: TGTGCCAGCAGTCCCAGCGGGAGGGCCTACAATGAGCAGTTCTTC.

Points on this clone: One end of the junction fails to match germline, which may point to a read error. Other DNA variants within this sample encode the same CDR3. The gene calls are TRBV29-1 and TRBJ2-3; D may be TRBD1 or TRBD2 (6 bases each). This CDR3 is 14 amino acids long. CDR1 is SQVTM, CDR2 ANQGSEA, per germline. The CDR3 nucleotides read TGTAGCGGAATAGACAGGCCGGTCACAGATACGCAGTATTTT. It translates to CSGIDRPVTDTQYF.

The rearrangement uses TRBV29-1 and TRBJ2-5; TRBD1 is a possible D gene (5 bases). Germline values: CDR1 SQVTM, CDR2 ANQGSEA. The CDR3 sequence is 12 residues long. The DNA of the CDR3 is TGCAGGGTTCAGGGAACAGCGGAGACCCAGTACTTC. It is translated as CRVQGTAETQYF.

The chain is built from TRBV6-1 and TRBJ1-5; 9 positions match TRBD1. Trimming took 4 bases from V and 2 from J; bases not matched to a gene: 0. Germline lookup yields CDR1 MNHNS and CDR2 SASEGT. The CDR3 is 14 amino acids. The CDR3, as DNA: TGTGCCAGCAGTGGGACAGGGGGCAATCAGCCCCAGCATTTT. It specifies CASSGTGGNQPQHF.

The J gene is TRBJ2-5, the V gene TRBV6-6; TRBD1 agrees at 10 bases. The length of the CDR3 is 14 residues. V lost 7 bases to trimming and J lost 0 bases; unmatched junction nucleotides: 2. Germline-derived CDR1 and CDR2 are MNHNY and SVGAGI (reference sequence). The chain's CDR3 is CASTDRGYQETQYF. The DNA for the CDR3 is TGTGCCAGCACGGACAGGGGGTACCAAGAGACCCAGTACTTC.

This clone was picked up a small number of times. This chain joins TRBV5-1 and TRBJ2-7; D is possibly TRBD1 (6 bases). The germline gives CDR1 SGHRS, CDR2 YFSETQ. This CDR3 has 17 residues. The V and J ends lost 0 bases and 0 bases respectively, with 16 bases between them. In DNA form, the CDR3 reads TGCGCCAGCAGCTTGGGCCCCCACACAGGGTACTCCTACGAGCAGTACTTC. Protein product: CASSLGPHTGYSYEQYF.

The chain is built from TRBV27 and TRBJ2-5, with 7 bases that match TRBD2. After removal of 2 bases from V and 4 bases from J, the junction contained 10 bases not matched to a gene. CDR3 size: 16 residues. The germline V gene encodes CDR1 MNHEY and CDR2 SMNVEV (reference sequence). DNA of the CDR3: TGTGCCAGCAGTTTAACCTTGGCGGGAGTGGGAGAGACCCAGTACTTC. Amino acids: CASSLTLAGVGETQYF.